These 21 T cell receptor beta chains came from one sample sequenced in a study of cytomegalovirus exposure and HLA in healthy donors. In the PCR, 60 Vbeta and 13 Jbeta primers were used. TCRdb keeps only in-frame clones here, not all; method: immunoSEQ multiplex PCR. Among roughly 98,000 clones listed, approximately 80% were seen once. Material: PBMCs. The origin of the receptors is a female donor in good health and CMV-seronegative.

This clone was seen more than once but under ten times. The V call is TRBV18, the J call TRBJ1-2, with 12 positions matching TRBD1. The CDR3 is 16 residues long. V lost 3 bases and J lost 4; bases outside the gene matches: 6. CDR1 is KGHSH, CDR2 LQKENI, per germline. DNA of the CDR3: TGTGCCAGCTCACCGGGACAGGGGGCCTCTGGCTATGGCTACACCTTC. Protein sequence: CASSPGQGASGYGYTF.

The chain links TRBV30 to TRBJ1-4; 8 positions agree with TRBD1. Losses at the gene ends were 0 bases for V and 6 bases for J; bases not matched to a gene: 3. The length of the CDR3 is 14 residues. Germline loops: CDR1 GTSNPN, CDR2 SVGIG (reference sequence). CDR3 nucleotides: TGTGCCTGGAGTGTAGACAGGGGCGATGAAAAACTGTTTTTT. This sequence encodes CAWSVDRGDEKLFF. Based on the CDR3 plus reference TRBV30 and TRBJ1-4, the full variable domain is SQTIHQWPATLVQPVGSPLSLECTVEGTSNPNLYWYRQAAGRGLQLLFYSVGIGQISSEVPQNLSASRPQDRQFILSSKKLLLSDSGFYLCAWSVDRGDEKLFFGSGTQLSVL.

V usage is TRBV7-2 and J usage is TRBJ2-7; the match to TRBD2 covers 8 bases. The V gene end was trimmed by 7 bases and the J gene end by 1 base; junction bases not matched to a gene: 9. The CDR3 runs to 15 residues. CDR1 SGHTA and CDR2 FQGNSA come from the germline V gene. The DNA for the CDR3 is TGTGCCAGCAACCCAAGCGGGGGAGGTTCCTACGAGCAGTACTTC. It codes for CASNPSGGGSYEQYF.

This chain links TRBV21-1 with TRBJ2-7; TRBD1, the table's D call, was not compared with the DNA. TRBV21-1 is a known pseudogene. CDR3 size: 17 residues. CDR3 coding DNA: TGTGCCAGCAGCAAAGAACCGCTTCCGGGACAGAACTACGAGCAGTACTTC. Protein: CASSKEPLPGQNYEQYF.

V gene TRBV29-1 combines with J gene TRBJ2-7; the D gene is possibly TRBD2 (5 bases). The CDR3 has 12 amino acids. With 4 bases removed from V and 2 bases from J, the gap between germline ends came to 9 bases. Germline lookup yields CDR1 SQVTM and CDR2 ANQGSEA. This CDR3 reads CSVGAEAYEQYF. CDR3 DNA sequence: TGCAGCGTTGGAGCGGAAGCCTACGAGCAGTACTTC.

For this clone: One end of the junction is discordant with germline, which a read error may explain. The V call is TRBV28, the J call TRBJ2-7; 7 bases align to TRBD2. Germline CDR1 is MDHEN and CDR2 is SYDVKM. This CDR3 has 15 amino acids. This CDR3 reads CASSLWASGSYKQYF. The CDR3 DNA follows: TGTGCCAGCAGTTTATGGGCTAGCGGTTCCTACAAGCAGTACTTC.

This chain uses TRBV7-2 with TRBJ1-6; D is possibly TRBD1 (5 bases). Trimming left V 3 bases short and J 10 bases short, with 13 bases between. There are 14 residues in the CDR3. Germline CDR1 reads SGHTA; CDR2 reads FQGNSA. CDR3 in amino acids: CASSFDSSGSPLHF. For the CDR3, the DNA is TGTGCCAGCAGCTTCGACAGTAGTGGATCACCCCTCCACTTT.

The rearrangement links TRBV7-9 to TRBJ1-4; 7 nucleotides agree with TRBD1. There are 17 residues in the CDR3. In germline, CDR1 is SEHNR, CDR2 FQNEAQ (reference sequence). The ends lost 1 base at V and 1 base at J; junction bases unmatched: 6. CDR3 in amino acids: CASSLGGTVGTNEKLFF. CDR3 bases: TGTGCCAGCAGCTTAGGTGGGACAGTGGGAACTAATGAAAAACTGTTTTTT.

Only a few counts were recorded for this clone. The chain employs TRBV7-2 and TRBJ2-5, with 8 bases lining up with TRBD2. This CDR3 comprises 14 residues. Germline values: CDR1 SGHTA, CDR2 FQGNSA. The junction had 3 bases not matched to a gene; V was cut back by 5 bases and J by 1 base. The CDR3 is CASSITSGQETQYF. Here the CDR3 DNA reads TGTGCCAGCAGCATAACTAGCGGCCAAGAGACCCAGTACTTC.

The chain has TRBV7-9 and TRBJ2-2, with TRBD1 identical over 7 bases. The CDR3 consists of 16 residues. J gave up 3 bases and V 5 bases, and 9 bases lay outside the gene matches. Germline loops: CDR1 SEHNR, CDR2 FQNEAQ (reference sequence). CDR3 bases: TGTGCCAGCAGCCTAGAGACAGGGCCCTACACCGGGGAGCTGTTTTTT. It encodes CASSLETGPYTGELFF.

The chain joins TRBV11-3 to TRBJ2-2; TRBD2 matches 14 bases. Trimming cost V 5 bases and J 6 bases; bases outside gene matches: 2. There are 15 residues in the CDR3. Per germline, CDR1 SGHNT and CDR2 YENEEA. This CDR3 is CASSATSGRAGELFF. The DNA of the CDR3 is TGTGCCAGCAGCGCGACTAGCGGGAGGGCCGGGGAGCTGTTTTTT.

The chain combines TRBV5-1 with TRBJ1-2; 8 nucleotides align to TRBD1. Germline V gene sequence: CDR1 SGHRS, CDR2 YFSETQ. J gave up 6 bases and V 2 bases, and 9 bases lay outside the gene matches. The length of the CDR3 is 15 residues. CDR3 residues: CASSFRGQGLDGYTF. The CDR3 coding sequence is TGCGCCAGCAGCTTCAGGGGGCAAGGGTTGGATGGCTACACCTTC.

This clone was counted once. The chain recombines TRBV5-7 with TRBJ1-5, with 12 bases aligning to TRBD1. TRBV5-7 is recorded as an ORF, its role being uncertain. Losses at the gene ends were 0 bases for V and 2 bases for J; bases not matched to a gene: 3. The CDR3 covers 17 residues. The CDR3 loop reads CASSLAGTGGGNQPQHF. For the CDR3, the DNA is TGTGCCAGCAGCTTGGCGGGGACAGGGGGCGGCAATCAGCCCCAGCATTTT.

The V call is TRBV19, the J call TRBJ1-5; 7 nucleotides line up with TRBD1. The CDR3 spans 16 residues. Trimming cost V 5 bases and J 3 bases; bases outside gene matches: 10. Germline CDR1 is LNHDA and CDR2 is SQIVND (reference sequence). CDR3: CASSPQAGGVNQPQHF. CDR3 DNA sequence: TGTGCCAGTAGTCCTCAGGCAGGGGGTGTCAATCAGCCCCAGCATTTT.

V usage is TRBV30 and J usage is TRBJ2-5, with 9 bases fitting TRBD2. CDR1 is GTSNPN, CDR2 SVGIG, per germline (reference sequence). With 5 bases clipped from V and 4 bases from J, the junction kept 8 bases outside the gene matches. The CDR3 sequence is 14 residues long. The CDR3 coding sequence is TGTGCCTGGGAGGGCGGGAGGGGAGGAGAGACCCAGTACTTC. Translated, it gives CAWEGGRGGETQYF.

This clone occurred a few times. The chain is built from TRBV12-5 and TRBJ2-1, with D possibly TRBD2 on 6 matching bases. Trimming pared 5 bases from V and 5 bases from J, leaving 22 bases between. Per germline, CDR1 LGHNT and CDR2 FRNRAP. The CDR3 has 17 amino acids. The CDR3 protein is CASGQHDSGLINNEQFF. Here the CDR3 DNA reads TGTGCTAGTGGTCAACATGACTCGGGACTTATTAACAATGAGCAGTTCTTC.

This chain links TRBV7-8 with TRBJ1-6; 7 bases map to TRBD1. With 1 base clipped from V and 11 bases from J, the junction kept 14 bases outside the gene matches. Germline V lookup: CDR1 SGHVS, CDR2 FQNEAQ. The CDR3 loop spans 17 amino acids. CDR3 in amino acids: CASSLVTGRSRYTPLHF. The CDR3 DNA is TGTGCCAGCAGCTTAGTGACAGGGAGGTCAAGGTATACACCCCTCCACTTT.

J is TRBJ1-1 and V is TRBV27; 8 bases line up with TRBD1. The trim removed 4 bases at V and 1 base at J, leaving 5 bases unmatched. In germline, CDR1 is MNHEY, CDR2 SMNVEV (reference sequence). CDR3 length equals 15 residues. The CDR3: CASSSLQGANTEAFF. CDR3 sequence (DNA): TGTGCCAGCAGTTCCCTTCAGGGGGCGAACACTGAAGCTTTCTTT.

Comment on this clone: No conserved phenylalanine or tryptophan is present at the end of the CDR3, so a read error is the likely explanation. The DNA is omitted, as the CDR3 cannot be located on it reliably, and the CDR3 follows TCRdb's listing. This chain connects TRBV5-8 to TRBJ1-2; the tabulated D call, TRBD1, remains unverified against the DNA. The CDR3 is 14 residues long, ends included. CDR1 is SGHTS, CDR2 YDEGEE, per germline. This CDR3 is CASSLYLLWDREGL.

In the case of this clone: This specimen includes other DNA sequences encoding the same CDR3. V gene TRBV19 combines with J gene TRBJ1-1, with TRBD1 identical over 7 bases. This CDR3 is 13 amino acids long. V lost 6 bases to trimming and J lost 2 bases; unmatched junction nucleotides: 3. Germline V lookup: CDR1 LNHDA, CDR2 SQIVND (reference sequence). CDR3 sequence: CASRDRVNTEAFF. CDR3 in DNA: TGTGCCAGTAGAGACAGGGTCAACACTGAAGCTTTCTTT.

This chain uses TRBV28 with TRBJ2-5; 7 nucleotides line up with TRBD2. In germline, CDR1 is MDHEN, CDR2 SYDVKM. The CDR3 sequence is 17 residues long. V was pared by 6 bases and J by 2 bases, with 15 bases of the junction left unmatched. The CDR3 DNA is TGTGCCAGCAGCCCAGGTGCGCTAGCGGAACATCAAGAGACCCAGTACTTC. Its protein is CASSPGALAEHQETQYF.